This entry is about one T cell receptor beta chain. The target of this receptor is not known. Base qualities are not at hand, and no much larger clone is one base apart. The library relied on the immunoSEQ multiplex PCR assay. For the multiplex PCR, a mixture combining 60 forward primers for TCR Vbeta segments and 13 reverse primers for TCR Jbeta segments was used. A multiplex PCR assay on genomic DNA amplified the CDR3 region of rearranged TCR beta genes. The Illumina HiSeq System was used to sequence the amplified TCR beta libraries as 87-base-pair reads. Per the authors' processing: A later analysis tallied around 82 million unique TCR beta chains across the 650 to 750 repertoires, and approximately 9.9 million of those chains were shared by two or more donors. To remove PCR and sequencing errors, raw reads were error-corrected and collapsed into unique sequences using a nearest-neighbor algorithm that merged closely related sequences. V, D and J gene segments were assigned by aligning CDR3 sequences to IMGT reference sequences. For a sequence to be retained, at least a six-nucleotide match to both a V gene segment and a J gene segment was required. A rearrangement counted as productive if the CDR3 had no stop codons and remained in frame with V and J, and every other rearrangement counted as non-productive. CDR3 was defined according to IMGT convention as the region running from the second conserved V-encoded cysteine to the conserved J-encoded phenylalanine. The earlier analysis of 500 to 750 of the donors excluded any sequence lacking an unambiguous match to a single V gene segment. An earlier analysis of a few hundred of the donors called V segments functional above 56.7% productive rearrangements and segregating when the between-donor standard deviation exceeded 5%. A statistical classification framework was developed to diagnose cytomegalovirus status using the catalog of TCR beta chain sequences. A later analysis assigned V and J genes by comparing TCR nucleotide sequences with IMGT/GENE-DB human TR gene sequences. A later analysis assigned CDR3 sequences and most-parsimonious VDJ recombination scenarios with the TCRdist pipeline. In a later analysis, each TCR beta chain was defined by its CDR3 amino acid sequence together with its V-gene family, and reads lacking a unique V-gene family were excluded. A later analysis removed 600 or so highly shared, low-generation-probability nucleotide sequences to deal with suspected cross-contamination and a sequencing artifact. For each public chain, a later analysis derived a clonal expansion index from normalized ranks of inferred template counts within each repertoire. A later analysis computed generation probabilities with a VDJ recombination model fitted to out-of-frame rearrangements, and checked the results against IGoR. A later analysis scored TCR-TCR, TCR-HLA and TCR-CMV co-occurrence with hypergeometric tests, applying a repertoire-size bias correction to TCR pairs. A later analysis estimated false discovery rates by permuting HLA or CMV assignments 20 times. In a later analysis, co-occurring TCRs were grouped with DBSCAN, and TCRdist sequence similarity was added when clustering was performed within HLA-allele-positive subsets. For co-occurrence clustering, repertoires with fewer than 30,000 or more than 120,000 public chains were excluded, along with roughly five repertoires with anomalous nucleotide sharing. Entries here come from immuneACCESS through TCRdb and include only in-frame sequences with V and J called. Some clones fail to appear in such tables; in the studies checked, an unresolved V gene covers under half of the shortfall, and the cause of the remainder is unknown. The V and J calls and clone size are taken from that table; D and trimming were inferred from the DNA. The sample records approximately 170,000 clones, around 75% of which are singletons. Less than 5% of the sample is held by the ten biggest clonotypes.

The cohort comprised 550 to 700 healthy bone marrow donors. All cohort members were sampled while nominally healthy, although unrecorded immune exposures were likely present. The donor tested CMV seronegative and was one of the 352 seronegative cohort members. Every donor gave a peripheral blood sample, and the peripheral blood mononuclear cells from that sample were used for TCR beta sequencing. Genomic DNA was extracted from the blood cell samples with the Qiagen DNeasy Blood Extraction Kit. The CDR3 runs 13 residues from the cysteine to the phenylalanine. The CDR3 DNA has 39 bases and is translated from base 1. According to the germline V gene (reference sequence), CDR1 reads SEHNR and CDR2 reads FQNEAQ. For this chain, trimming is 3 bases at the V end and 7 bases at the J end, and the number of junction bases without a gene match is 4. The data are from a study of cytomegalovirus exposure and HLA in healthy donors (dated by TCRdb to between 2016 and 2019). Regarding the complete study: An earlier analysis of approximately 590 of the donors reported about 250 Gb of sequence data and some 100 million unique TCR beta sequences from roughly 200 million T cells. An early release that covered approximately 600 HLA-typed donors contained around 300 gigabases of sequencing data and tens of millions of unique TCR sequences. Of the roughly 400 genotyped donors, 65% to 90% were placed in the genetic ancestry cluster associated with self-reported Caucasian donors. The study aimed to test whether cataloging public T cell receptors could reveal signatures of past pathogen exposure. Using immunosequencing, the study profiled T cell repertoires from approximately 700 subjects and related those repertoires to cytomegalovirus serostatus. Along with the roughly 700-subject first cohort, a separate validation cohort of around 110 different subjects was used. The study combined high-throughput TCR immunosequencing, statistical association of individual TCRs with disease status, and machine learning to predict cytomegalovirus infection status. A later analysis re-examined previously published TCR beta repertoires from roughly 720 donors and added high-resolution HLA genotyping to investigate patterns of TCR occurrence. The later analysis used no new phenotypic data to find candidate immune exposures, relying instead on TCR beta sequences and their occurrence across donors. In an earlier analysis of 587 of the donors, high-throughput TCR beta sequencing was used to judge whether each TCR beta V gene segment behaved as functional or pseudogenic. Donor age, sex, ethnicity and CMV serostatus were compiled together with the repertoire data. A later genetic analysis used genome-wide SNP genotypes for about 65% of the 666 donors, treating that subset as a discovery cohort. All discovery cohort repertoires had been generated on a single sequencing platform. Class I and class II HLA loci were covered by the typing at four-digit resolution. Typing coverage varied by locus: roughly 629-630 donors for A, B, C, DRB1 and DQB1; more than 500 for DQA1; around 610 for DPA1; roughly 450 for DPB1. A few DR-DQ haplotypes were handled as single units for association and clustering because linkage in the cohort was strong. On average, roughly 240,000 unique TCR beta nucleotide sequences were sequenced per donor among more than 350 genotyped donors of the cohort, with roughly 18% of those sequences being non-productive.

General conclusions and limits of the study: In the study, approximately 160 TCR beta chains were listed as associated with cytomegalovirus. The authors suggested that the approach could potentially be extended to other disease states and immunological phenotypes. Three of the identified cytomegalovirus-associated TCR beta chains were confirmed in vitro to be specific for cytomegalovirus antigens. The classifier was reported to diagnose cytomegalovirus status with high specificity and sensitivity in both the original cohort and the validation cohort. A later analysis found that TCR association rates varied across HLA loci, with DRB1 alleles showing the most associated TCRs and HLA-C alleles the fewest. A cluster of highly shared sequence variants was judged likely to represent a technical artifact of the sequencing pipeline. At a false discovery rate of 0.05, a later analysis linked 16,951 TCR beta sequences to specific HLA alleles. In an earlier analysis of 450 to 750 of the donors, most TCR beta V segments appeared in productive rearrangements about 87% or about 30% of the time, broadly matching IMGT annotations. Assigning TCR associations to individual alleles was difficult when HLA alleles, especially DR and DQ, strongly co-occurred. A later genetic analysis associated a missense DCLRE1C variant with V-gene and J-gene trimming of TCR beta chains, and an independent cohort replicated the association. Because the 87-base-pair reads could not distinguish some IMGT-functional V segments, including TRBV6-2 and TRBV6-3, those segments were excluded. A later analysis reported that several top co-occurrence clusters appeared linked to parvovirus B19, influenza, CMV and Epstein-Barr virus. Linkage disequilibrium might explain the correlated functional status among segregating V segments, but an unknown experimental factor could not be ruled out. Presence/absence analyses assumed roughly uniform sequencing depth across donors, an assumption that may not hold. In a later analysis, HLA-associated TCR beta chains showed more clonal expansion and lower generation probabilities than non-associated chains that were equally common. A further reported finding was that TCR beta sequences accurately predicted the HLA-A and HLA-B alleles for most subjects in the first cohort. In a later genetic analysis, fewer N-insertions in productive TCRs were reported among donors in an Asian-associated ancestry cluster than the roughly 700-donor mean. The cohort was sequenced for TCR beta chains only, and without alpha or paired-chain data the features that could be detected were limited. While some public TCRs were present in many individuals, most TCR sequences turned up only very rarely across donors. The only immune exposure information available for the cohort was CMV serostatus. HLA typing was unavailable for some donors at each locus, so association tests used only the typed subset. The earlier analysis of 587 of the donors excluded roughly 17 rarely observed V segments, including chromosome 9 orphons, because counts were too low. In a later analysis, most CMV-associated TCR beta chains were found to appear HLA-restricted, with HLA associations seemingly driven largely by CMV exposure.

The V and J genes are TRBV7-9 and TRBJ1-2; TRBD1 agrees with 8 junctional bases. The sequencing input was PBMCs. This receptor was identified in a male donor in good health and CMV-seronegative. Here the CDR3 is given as CASSFRQGPGYTF. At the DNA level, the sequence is TGTGCCAGCAGCTTTCGACAGGGGCCTGGCTACACCTTC.